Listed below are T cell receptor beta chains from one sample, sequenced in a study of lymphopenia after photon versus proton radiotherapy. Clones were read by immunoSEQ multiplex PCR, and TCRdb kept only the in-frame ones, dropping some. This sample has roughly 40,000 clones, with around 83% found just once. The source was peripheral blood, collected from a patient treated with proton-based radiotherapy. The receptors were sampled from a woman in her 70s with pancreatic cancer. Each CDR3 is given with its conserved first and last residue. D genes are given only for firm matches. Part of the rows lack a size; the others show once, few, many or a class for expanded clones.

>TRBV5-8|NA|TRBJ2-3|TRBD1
TGTGCCAGCAGTGAACTCGGGACAGGCTTTACAGATACGCAGTATTTT
CASSELGTGFTDTQYF
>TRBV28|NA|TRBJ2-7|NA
TGTGCCAGCAGTTTAGAGGGCCCCCTCTACGAGCAGTACTTC
CASSLEGPLYEQYF
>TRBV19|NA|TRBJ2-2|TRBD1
TGTGCCAGTAGAATACAGGGGAGCACCGGGGAGCTGTTTTTT
CASRIQGSTGELFF
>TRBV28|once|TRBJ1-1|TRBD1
TGTGCCAGCAGGCAACAGGGGGTGGCTTTCTTT
CASRQQGVAFF
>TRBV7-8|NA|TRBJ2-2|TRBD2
TGTGCCAGCAGCTGGGTACGAGGACTAGCGGGAAGGTGGAACACCGGGGAGCTGTTTTTT
CASSWVRGLAGRWNTGELFF
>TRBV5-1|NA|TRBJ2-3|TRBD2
TGCGCCAGCAGCTTGAGTGGCGGGAGGGTTGATACGCAGTATTTT
CASSLSGGRVDTQYF
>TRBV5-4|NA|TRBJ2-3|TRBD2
TGTGCCAGCAGCCAGGGACTAGCGGGCACAGATACGCAGTATTTT
CASSQGLAGTDTQYF
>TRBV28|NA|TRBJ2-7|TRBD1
TGTGCCAGCAGTCTAGAGGGGACAGGGGGTTTTGGGGAGCAGTACTTC
CASSLEGTGGFGEQYF
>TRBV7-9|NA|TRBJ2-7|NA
TGTGCCAGCAGCTTAGGGTGGCAGACCTACGAGCAGTACTTC
CASSLGWQTYEQYF
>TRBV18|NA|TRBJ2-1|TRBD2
TGTGCCAGTTGCCCGGGACTAGCGACTTACAATGAGCAGTTCTTC
CASCPGLATYNEQFF
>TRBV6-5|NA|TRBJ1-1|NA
TGTGCCAGCAGTTACGGTCAGATGAACACTGAAGCTTTCTTT
CASSYGQMNTEAFF
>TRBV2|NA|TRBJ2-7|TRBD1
TGTGCCAGCAGCCGGGACAGTGTCTCCGAGCAGTACTTC
CASSRDSVSEQYF
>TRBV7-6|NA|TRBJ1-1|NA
TGTGCCAGCAGCTCCTATGGGATGGGGGATCTGAATGGAGCTTTCTTT
CASSSYGMGDLNGAFF
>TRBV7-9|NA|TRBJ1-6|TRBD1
TGTGCCAGCAGCTCCGGGACAGGGTTTTCACCCCTCCACTTT
CASSSGTGFSPLHF
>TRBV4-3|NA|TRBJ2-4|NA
TGCGCCAGCAGCACCGGACCGGGGGCCAAAAACATTCAGTACTTC
CASSTGPGAKNIQYF
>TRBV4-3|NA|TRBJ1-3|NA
TGCGCCAGCAGCCAAGAGTTGTTATACTCTGGAAACACCATATATTTT
CASSQELLYSGNTIYF
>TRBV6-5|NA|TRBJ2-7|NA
TGTGCCAGTAACGCAGGGACCTACGAGCAGTACTTC
CASNAGTYEQYF
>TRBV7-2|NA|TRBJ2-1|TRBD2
TGTGCCAGCAGCGCCCGAGCGGGAGCGGGTGGAAATGAGCAGTTCTTC
CASSARAGAGGNEQFF
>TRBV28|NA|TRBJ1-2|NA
TGTGCCAGCAGCCCCCAAGGACAGTATGGCTACACCTTC
CASSPQGQYGYTF
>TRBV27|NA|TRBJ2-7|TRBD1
TGTGCCAGCAGTTCCTACCGGGACAGATACGAGCAGTACTTC
CASSSYRDRYEQYF
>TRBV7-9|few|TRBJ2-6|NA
TGTGCCAGCAGCGCAGGGAACTCTGGGGCCAACGTCCTGACTTTC
CASSAGNSGANVLTF
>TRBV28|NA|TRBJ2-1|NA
TGTGCCAGCAGGGGCCGACCCTACAATGAGCAGTTCTTC
CASRGRPYNEQFF
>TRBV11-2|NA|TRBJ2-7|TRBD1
TGTGCCAGCAGCTTCCAACAACTTCCCGGGACAGGCCTCAACTTC
CASSFQQLPGTGLNF
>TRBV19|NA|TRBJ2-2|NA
TGTGCCAGTAGTGGCACAGCGGTCCTGGGTACCGGGGAGCTGTTTTTT
CASSGTAVLGTGELFF
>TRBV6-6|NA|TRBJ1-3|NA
TGTGCCAGCAGTGGCTCTGGAAACACCATATATTTT
CASSGSGNTIYF
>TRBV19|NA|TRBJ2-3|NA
TGTGCCAGTAGTATCAAGGGGGGCGCGGGCGATACGCAGTATTTT
CASSIKGGAGDTQYF
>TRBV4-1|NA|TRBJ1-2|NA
TGCGCCAGCAGCCAAGATACCCCAGTTGGCTACACCTTC
CASSQDTPVGYTF
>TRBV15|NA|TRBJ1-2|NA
TGTGCCACCAGCAGAGATCGTGGTGGCTACACCTTC
CATSRDRGGYTF
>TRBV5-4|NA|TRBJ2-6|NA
TGTGCCAGCAGCTTTATTGGAATGGGAACAACTGGGGCCAACGTCCTGACTTTC
CASSFIGMGTTGANVLTF
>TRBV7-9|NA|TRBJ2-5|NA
TGTGCCAGCAGCACGTGGACCCTACAAGAGACCCAGTACTTC
CASSTWTLQETQYF
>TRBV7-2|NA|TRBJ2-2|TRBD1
TGTGCCAGCAGCTTCGCTGGACAGGGGACCGGGGAGCTGTTTTTT
CASSFAGQGTGELFF
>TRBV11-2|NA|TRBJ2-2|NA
TGTGCCAGCAGCTTAGACGAGTATGTCGGGGAGCTGTTTTTT
CASSLDEYVGELFF
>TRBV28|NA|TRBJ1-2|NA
TGTGCCAGCAACGGGGGCCCCCGGGTCTTC
CASNGGPRVF
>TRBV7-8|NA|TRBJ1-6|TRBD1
TGTGCCAGCAGCTTAAGGACAGGGTCTAATTCACCCCTCCACTTT
CASSLRTGSNSPLHF
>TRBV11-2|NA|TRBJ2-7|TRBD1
TGTGCCAGCAGCCGTAGTACAGGGGCGATCTACGAGCAGTACTTC
CASSRSTGAIYEQYF
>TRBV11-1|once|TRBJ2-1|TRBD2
TGTGCCAGCAGCCGATCCTCGGGACTAAGAAACAATGAGCAGTTCTTC
CASSRSSGLRNNEQFF
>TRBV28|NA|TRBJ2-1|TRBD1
TGTGCCAGCAGCCCGGACAGGGTCTCCTACAATGAGCAGTTCTTC
CASSPDRVSYNEQFF
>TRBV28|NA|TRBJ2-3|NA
TGTGCCAGCAGTGCTACCGGGACAACACTAACAGATACGCAGTATTTT
CASSATGTTLTDTQYF
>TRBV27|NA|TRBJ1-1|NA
TGTGCCAGCAGTTTATTAGGACAGATAAACACTGAAGCTTTCTTT
CASSLLGQINTEAFF
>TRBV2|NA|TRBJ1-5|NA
TGTGCCAGCAGTGAGTTGGGGTTCAATCAGCCCCAGCATTTT
CASSELGFNQPQHF
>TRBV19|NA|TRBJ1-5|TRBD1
TGTGCCAGTACCCAATACAGGGGGACGGGCAATCAGCCCCAGCATTTT
CASTQYRGTGNQPQHF
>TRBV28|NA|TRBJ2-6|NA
TGTGCCAGCGACCCAGGAAGCTCTGGGGCCAACGTCCTGACTTTC
CASDPGSSGANVLTF
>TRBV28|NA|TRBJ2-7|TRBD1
TGTGCCAGCAGTACAGGGGTGGCGTACGAGCAGTACTTC
CASSTGVAYEQYF
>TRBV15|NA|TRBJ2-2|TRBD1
TGTGCCACCAGCAGAGAAAGGGGGCAGCTCACCGGGGAGCTGTTTTTT
CATSRERGQLTGELFF
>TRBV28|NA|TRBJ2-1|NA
TGTGCCAGCAGTTTGAGCAGAGCCAACAATGAGCAGTTCTTC
CASSLSRANNEQFF
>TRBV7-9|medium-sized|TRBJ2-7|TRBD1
TGTGCCAGCAGCTCCGCTTCGACAGGGGAACACGAGCAGTACTTC
CASSSASTGEHEQYF
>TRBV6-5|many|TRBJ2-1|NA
TGTGCCAGCAGTTACCCTGACAATGAGCAGTTCTTC
CASSYPDNEQFF
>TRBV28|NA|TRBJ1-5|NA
TGTGCCAGCAGCCGATCCGCTAGTTATAGCAATCAGCCCCAGCATTTT
CASSRSASYSNQPQHF
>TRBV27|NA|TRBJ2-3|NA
TGTGCCAGCAGTTTATCGTTCGTCGGTTCGACGGGATTACAAGATACGCAGTATTTT
CASSLSFVGSTGLQDTQYF
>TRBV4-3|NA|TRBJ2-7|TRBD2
TGCGCCAGCAGCCAATTCCTAGCGGGACGGAACGAGCAGTACTTC
CASSQFLAGRNEQYF
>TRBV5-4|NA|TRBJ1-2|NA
TGTGCCAGCAGCTTGGGGACGTGGGAAGCGTTTAGGAGGGATGGCTACACCTTC
CASSLGTWEAFRRDGYTF
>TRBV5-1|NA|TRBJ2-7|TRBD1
TGCGCCAGCAGCTTAGGCCAGGGGGTCCACGAGCAGTACTTC
CASSLGQGVHEQYF
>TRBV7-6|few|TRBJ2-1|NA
TGTGCCAGCAGCTTTAGCGGTAATGAGCAGTTCTTC
CASSFSGNEQFF